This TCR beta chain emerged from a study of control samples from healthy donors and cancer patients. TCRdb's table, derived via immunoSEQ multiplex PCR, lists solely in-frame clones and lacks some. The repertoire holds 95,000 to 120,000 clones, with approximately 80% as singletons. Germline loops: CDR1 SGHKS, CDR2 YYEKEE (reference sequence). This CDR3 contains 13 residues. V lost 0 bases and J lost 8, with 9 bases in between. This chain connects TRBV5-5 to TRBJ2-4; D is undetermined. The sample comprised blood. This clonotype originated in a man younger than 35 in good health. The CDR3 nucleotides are TGTGCCAGCAGCTTGGCCAGACGGGACATTCAGTACTTC. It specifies CASSLARRDIQYF.